Following are 24 T cell receptor beta chains from one sample sequenced in a study of blood T cell repertoires in COVID-19. Measured with immunoSEQ multiplex PCR; TCRdb has only the in-frame clones, and not every one. The table has approximately 140,000 clones, more than 70% seen once. The sample comprised peripheral blood. These receptors came from a woman aged 60-75 years with acute or convalescent COVID-19.

The V and J genes are TRBV4-1 and TRBJ1-6; TRBD1 matches 8 bases. The CDR3 totals 14 residues. Unmatched junction bases numbered 3, after V lost 3 bases and J lost 8 bases. CDR1 is MGHRA and CDR2 is YSYEKL in the germline V gene. CDR3 residues: CASSHAGGDSPLHF. The CDR3 coding sequence is TGCGCCAGCAGCCACGCAGGGGGCGATTCACCCCTCCACTTT.

The chain has TRBV5-1 and TRBJ1-4, with D tentatively TRBD1 (5 bases). Germline V gives CDR1 SGHRS, CDR2 YFSETQ. This CDR3 is 15 amino acids long. Trimming removed 4 bases at V and 7 bases at J, with 17 bases between. The CDR3 protein is CASSRAGDRSEKLFF. For the CDR3, the DNA is TGCGCCAGCAGCCGGGCGGGGGACCGAAGTGAAAAACTGTTTTTT. Full variable domain (outside the CDR3, taken from reference TRBV5-1 and TRBJ1-4): KAGVTQTPRYLIKTRGQQVTLSCSPISGHRSVSWYQQTPGQGLQFLFEYFSETQRNKGNFPGRFSGRQFSNSRSEMNVSTLELGDSALYLCASSRAGDRSEKLFFGSGTQLSVL.

This chain links TRBV6-5 with TRBJ2-5; possibly TRBD1 for D (6 bases). Germline V lookup: CDR1 MNHEY, CDR2 SVGAGI. CDR3 size: 14 residues. V dropped 5 bases and J dropped 2 bases, with 12 bases sitting between them. The CDR3 DNA is TGTGCCAGCAGTCCCCGGACAGTACAAGAGACCCAGTACTTC. Translated: CASSPRTVQETQYF.

The chain is built from TRBV28 and TRBJ2-1; 9 nucleotides match TRBD2. CDR1 is MDHEN and CDR2 is SYDVKM in the germline V gene. J was trimmed by 2 bases and V by 6 bases; bases with no gene match: 5. The CDR3 is 15 residues long. The CDR3 region is CASSPSGGPYNEQFF. Here the CDR3 DNA reads TGTGCCAGCAGCCCAAGCGGGGGGCCCTACAATGAGCAGTTCTTC.

The genes are TRBV5-1 and TRBJ1-2, with 8 nucleotides matching TRBD1. Germline CDR1 is SGHRS and CDR2 is YFSETQ. Germline trimming cut 0 bases from V and 3 bases from J; bases unmatched to any gene: 7. The CDR3 extends over 16 amino acids. CDR3 loop: CASSLGSGQGDYGYTF. In nucleotides, the CDR3 is TGCGCCAGCAGCTTGGGGTCTGGACAGGGCGACTATGGCTACACCTTC. Looking up the rest from reference TRBV5-1 and TRBJ1-2 gives the full variable domain: KAGVTQTPRYLIKTRGQQVTLSCSPISGHRSVSWYQQTPGQGLQFLFEYFSETQRNKGNFPGRFSGRQFSNSRSEMNVSTLELGDSALYLCASSLGSGQGDYGYTFGSGTRLTVV.

The chain has TRBV9 and TRBJ2-7; D might be TRBD2 (6 bases). V shed 4 bases and J shed 5 bases, with 22 bases lying between them. The germline CDR1 and CDR2 sequences are SGDLS and YYNGEE. The CDR3 has 16 residues. The CDR3 coding sequence is TGTGCCAGCAGCCAAAATCCCCACCGGGGAGGTCACGAGCAGTACTTC. This sequence encodes CASSQNPHRGGHEQYF. Full variable domain (outside the CDR3, taken from reference TRBV9 and TRBJ2-7): DSGVTQTPKHLITATGQRVTLRCSPRSGDLSVYWYQQSLDQGLQFLIQYYNGEERAKGNILERFSAQQFPDLHSELNLSSLELGDSALYFCASSQNPHRGGHEQYFGPGTRLTVT.

This chain links TRBV11-2 with TRBJ2-5, with D perhaps TRBD2 (5 bases). The CDR3 loop spans 13 amino acids. The germline CDR1 and CDR2 sequences are SGHAT and FQNNGV. Trimming stripped 4 bases from V and 9 bases from J, with 15 bases between. The CDR3 region is CASSSDSGTAQYF. CDR3 in DNA: TGTGCCAGCAGCTCGGACTCGGGTACGGCCCAGTACTTC.

The chain carries TRBV29-1 and TRBJ1-5, with 7 bases aligning to TRBD1. The CDR3 loop spans 13 amino acids. Germline V CDR1 and CDR2: SQVTM, ANQGSEA. V was pared by 4 bases and J by 3 bases, with 3 bases of the junction left unmatched. The CDR3: CSVGQGPNQPQHF. CDR3 DNA sequence: TGCAGCGTTGGACAGGGTCCCAATCAGCCCCAGCATTTT.

This clone was observed a few times. The rearrangement joins TRBV7-8 to TRBJ2-2; 7 nucleotides line up with TRBD2. J lost 6 bases, V lost 5 bases, and 9 bases had no gene match. Germline V gene sequence: CDR1 SGHVS, CDR2 FQNEAQ. CDR3 length: 15 amino acids. CDR3 protein: CASSKLAITPGELFF. CDR3 DNA sequence: TGTGCCAGCAGCAAACTAGCGATAACACCCGGGGAGCTGTTTTTT.

J is TRBJ2-1 and V is TRBV14, with 13 nucleotides matching TRBD2. This CDR3 has 15 amino acids. Looked up from germline, CDR1 is SGHDN and CDR2 is FVKESK. V lost 4 bases, J lost 6 bases, and 3 bases stayed unmatched. The CDR3 nucleotides are TGTGCCAGCAGCCGCACTAGCGGGGGGGCCAATGAGCAGTTCTTC. It is translated as CASSRTSGGANEQFF.

V gene TRBV2 combines with J gene TRBJ2-1, with TRBD1 identical over 7 bases. The CDR3 has 13 amino acids. V lost 7 bases, J lost 8 bases, and 8 bases stayed unmatched. Looked up from germline, CDR1 is SNHLY and CDR2 is FYNNEI. CDR3 sequence (DNA): TGTGCCAGCAAGGAAGGGGGCTTGGATGAGCAGTTCTTC. This translates into CASKEGGLDEQFF.

The chain couples TRBV2 to TRBJ2-5; 8 nucleotides match TRBD2. The CDR3 contains 16 residues. Per the germline V gene, CDR1 is SNHLY and CDR2 is FYNNEI. V was pared by 6 bases and J by 4 bases, with 13 bases of the junction left unmatched. The CDR3 nucleotides are TGTGCCAGCAGAGATCAGGGAGGACTAGCCGGAGAGACCCAGTACTTC. This sequence encodes CASRDQGGLAGETQYF.

In regard to this clone: One junction end does not reproduce the germline sequence, and a read error may be involved. This chain connects TRBV5-5 to TRBJ2-7; 7 bases match TRBD1. Germline loops: CDR1 SGHKS, CDR2 YYEKEE (reference sequence). The CDR3 totals 14 residues. The CDR3 region has the DNA TGTGCCAACAGCAAGGGACAGACGCAGACAGAGCAGTACTTC. It translates to CANSKGQTQTEQYF.

This rearrangement joins TRBV5-1 to TRBJ2-7, with TRBD2 matching 12 bases. The CDR3 has 20 residues. Germline trimming cut 3 bases from V and 1 base from J; bases unmatched to any gene: 17. Germline loops: CDR1 SGHRS, CDR2 YFSETQ. The CDR3 is CASSYFTGTSGSRGSYEQYF. The CDR3 DNA reads as TGCGCCAGCAGCTACTTTACCGGGACTAGCGGGTCCAGGGGTTCCTACGAGCAGTACTTC.

The chain carries TRBV14 and TRBJ1-4; D ambiguous. This CDR3 is built from 14 residues. From germline, CDR1 is SGHDN and CDR2 FVKESK. Trimming cost V 0 bases and J 5 bases, with 7 bases left between them. The DNA for the CDR3 is TGTGCCAGCAGCCAAGATCTCGGGAATGAAAAACTGTTTTTT. Translated, it gives CASSQDLGNEKLFF. The whole variable domain, filled in from reference TRBV14 and TRBJ1-4, reads EAGVTQFPSHSVIEKGQTVTLRCDPISGHDNLYWYRRVMGKEIKFLLHFVKESKQDESGMPNNRFLAERTGGTYSTLKVQPAELEDSGVYFCASSQDLGNEKLFFGSGTQLSVL.

This clone appeared a single time. The chain joins TRBV11-1 to TRBJ2-5; D might be TRBD1 (7 bases). Matching the DNA end better, TRBJ2-7 makes the J call doubtful. The CDR3 has 13 residues. Germline V lookup: CDR1 SGHAT, CDR2 FQDESV (reference sequence). This CDR3 reads CASSTGAGNEQYF. Written as DNA, the CDR3 is TGTGCCAGCTCTACAGGGGCGGGGAACGAGCAGTACTTC.

DNA for the CDR3: TGTGCCAGCAGTGAACCGGAACTAGGGAGCACAGATACGCAGTATTTT. It is translated as CASSEPELGSTDTQYF. The V call is TRBV2, the J call TRBJ2-3; D possibly corresponds to TRBD2 (5 bases). V was cut by 2 bases and J by 0 bases, with 12 bases left in between. CDR3 length: 16 residues. CDR1 is SNHLY and CDR2 is FYNNEI in the germline V gene.

The chain carries TRBV28 and TRBJ2-1; 12 nucleotides agree with TRBD2. Germline V gene data show CDR1 as MDHEN and CDR2 as SYDVKM. The CDR3 sequence is 16 residues long. V trimming: 6 bases; J trimming: 7 bases; junction bases outside the gene matches: 10. This chain's CDR3 is CASSLAGGRSSNEQFF. CDR3 nucleotides: TGTGCCAGCAGCCTAGCGGGGGGGCGGTCCTCGAATGAGCAGTTCTTC. The full variable domain, rest sourced from reference TRBV28 and TRBJ2-1, is DVKVTQSSRYLVKRTGEKVFLECVQDMDHENMFWYRQDPGLGLRLIYFSYDVKMKEKGDIPEGYSVSREKKERFSLILESASTNQTSMYLCASSLAGGRSSNEQFFGPGTRLTVL.

The CDR3 DNA is TGTGCCAGCAGCTCCCCAGGCCGGGGGGCCGACACTGAAGCTTTCTTT. It codes for CASSSPGRGADTEAFF. V gene TRBV5-6 combines with J gene TRBJ1-1; possible D gene TRBD1, 6 bases. The V end lost 3 bases, the J end lost 3 bases, and 18 bases lay between the germline ends. The CDR3 length is 16 residues. The germline gives CDR1 SGHDT, CDR2 YYEEEE.

The gene calls are TRBV6-5 and TRBJ1-2, with 11 nucleotides matching TRBD1. The CDR3 spans 15 residues. V gave up 4 bases and J gave up 3 bases; unmatched junction bases: 4. Germline V gene sequence: CDR1 MNHEY, CDR2 SVGAGI. CDR3 DNA: TGTGCCAGCAGTTGGACAGGGGGCAAGGACTATGGCTACACCTTC. Protein: CASSWTGGKDYGYTF.

The rearrangement joins TRBV7-9 to TRBJ2-1; 8 bases map to TRBD1. The CDR3 has 17 amino acids. CDR1 is SEHNR, CDR2 FQNEAQ, per germline (reference sequence). Trimming removed 4 bases from V and 5 bases from J; junction bases left unmatched: 13. CDR3 residues: CASSSRARTGFNNEQFF. CDR3 nucleotide sequence: TGTGCCAGCAGCTCCCGCGCTAGGACAGGGTTTAACAATGAGCAGTTCTTC.

The chain carries TRBV12-5 and TRBJ2-7, with D uncertain. The CDR3 is made up of 13 amino acids. Germline V CDR1 and CDR2: LGHNT, FRNRAP. Deletions cut 0 bases from V and 4 bases from J, with 7 bases between. The DNA of the CDR3 is TGTGCTAGTGGTTTGGTAGCCGGGTACGAGCAGTACTTC. Protein: CASGLVAGYEQYF.

The chain is built from TRBV9 and TRBJ2-3; 7 bases line up with TRBD2. V lost 2 bases and J lost 1; bases outside the gene matches: 7. Germline CDR1 is SGDLS and CDR2 is YYNGEE. The CDR3 is 16 amino acids. CDR3 in DNA: TGTGCCAGCAGCGTCGTATCGGCGGGGGGCACAGATACGCAGTATTTT. Its translation is CASSVVSAGGTDTQYF.

This clone was detected only once. The CDR3 reads CASSPRGRQGYEQYF. In DNA form, the CDR3 reads TGTGCCAGCAGCCCACGGGGACGACAGGGGTACGAGCAGTACTTC. V and J are TRBV5-4 and TRBJ2-7; the match to TRBD1 covers 8 bases. Germline V gene lookup returns CDR1 SGHNT and CDR2 YYREEE (reference sequence). The CDR3 sequence is 15 residues long. V dropped 4 bases and J dropped 4; count of bases not matched to a gene: 10.